These T cell receptor beta chains were read from a single sample in a study of T cells in lung cancer brain metastases. Using immunoSEQ multiplex PCR, the repertoire was profiled, and TCRdb retains in-frame clones only, with some absent. Of about 2,800 clones in the sample, approximately 91% are singletons; the top ten hold 4.4%. Sequencing used tumor tissue from the primary lung tumor. The receptors come from a woman in her 50s with non-small cell lung cancer. Each CDR3 is given with its conserved first and last residue. D genes are given only for firm matches. Expanded clones get a size class; other rows say once, few or many, or leave the size out.

cdr3_nt: TGCGCCAGCAGCCCAGGGACAGGGGTTTCTAATGAAAAACTGTTTTTT
cdr3_aa: CASSPGTGVSNEKLFF
clone_size: NA
j_call: TRBJ1-4
d_call: TRBD1
cdr3_length: 16
v_call: TRBV5-1

cdr3_nt: TGTGCCAGCTCACCAACCAGCGGGAGAGGCACCGGGGAGCTGTTTTTT
cdr3_aa: CASSPTSGRGTGELFF
clone_size: NA
j_call: TRBJ2-2
d_call: TRBD2
cdr3_length: 16
v_call: TRBV18

cdr3_nt: TGTGCCAGCAGCCCTCCCGAGGGCAGGGGAGACGAGCAGTACTTC
cdr3_aa: CASSPPEGRGDEQYF
clone_size: NA
j_call: TRBJ2-7
d_call: NA
cdr3_length: 15
v_call: TRBV9

cdr3_nt: TGTGCCATCACCCCGGGACAGGGGTGGGATACGCAGTATTTT
cdr3_aa: CAITPGQGWDTQYF
clone_size: NA
j_call: TRBJ2-3
d_call: TRBD1
cdr3_length: 14
v_call: TRBV10-3

cdr3_nt: TGTGCCAGCAGCGCCCAGACTAGCGGGGGACCCTACAATGAGCAGTTCTTC
cdr3_aa: CASSAQTSGGPYNEQFF
clone_size: NA
j_call: TRBJ2-1
d_call: TRBD2
cdr3_length: 17
v_call: TRBV11-3

cdr3_nt: TGTGCCAGCAGTGGACAAGTGAACACTGAAGCTTTCTTT
cdr3_aa: CASSGQVNTEAFF
clone_size: NA
j_call: TRBJ1-1
d_call: NA
cdr3_length: 13
v_call: TRBV6-1

cdr3_nt: TGTGCCAGCAGGGCGAGGGAGTCTAGCACAGATACGCAGTATTTT
cdr3_aa: CASRARESSTDTQYF
clone_size: NA
j_call: TRBJ2-3
d_call: NA
cdr3_length: 15
v_call: TRBV9

cdr3_nt: TGTGCCAGCAGCTTAACACCCGCTGGGACAGGCGGGGGGACCCAGTACTTC
cdr3_aa: CASSLTPAGTGGGTQYF
clone_size: NA
j_call: TRBJ2-5
d_call: NA
cdr3_length: 17
v_call: TRBV7-8

cdr3_nt: TGTGCCAGCGAGGTTTACCCGACGGTGGTTTACGAGCAGTACTTC
cdr3_aa: CASEVYPTVVYEQYF
clone_size: NA
j_call: TRBJ2-7
d_call: NA
cdr3_length: 15
v_call: TRBV6-1

cdr3_nt: TGTGCCAGCAGCCCGACCCGCTATGGCTACACCTTC
cdr3_aa: CASSPTRYGYTF
clone_size: NA
j_call: TRBJ1-2
d_call: NA
cdr3_length: 12
v_call: TRBV11-2

cdr3_nt: TGTGCCAGCTCACCCTTTGGACAGGGTGAAGAGACCCAGTACTTC
cdr3_aa: CASSPFGQGEETQYF
clone_size: NA
j_call: TRBJ2-5
d_call: TRBD1
cdr3_length: 15
v_call: TRBV18

cdr3_nt: TGCGCCAGCAGCCGGGGGGGGCCCACAGATACGCAGTATTTT
cdr3_aa: CASSRGGPTDTQYF
clone_size: NA
j_call: TRBJ2-3
d_call: NA
cdr3_length: 14
v_call: TRBV4-3

cdr3_nt: TGTGCCACCAGCGGAAGTAACTATGGCTACACCTTC
cdr3_aa: CATSGSNYGYTF
clone_size: once
j_call: TRBJ1-2
d_call: NA
cdr3_length: 12
v_call: TRBV15

cdr3_nt: TGTGCCAGTAGCCCGCAAACAGGGGGCACTGAAGCTTTCTTT
cdr3_aa: CASSPQTGGTEAFF
clone_size: NA
j_call: TRBJ1-1
d_call: TRBD1
cdr3_length: 14
v_call: TRBV19

cdr3_nt: TGCGCCAGCAGCCAACTTGGACTAGCGGGTAGCCACAATGAGCAGTTCTTC
cdr3_aa: CASSQLGLAGSHNEQFF
clone_size: NA
j_call: TRBJ2-1
d_call: TRBD2
cdr3_length: 17
v_call: TRBV4-1

cdr3_nt: TGTGCCAGCAGTTTCCAGGCGGGTTTATATGGCTACACCTTC
cdr3_aa: CASSFQAGLYGYTF
clone_size: NA
j_call: TRBJ1-2
d_call: NA
cdr3_length: 14
v_call: TRBV28

cdr3_nt: TGTGCCAGCGCCGGGACTCCGTCAACTAATGAAAAACTGTTTTTT
cdr3_aa: CASAGTPSTNEKLFF
clone_size: NA
j_call: TRBJ1-4
d_call: NA
cdr3_length: 15
v_call: TRBV19

cdr3_nt: TGCGCCAGCAGCCCCGGGACACACTACAATGAGCAGTTCTTC
cdr3_aa: CASSPGTHYNEQFF
clone_size: NA
j_call: TRBJ2-1
d_call: NA
cdr3_length: 14
v_call: TRBV4-3

cdr3_nt: TGTACGGGAGGCCGGGACGGATTGGTCTCCTACGAGCGGTACTTC
cdr3_aa: CTGGRDGLVSYERYF
clone_size: NA
j_call: TRBJ2-7
d_call: TRBD2
cdr3_length: 15
v_call: TRBV5-4

cdr3_nt: TGTGCCTGGAGCCTTACAGGGACCTATAGCAATCAGCCCCAGCATTTT
cdr3_aa: CAWSLTGTYSNQPQHF
clone_size: NA
j_call: TRBJ1-5
d_call: NA
cdr3_length: 16
v_call: TRBV30

cdr3_nt: TGTGCCAGCAGCTCCGCTTGGGGGGTTGGGTCACCCCTCCACTTT
cdr3_aa: CASSSAWGVGSPLHF
clone_size: NA
j_call: TRBJ1-6
d_call: NA
cdr3_length: 15
v_call: TRBV5-6

cdr3_nt: TGTGCCAGCACCGGCAGGGGAGGGAATTCACCCCTCCACTTT
cdr3_aa: CASTGRGGNSPLHF
clone_size: NA
j_call: TRBJ1-6
d_call: NA
cdr3_length: 14
v_call: TRBV6-1

cdr3_nt: TGTGCCAGCAGCCCACCTTCGGCTATCACCTACAATGAGCAGTTCTTC
cdr3_aa: CASSPPSAITYNEQFF
clone_size: NA
j_call: TRBJ2-1
d_call: NA
cdr3_length: 16
v_call: TRBV7-2

cdr3_nt: TGTGCCAGCACCCTCGGAGGGGGGCGAAGGGGGAGGCCCTACGAGCAGTACTTC
cdr3_aa: CASTLGGGRRGRPYEQYF
clone_size: NA
j_call: TRBJ2-7
d_call: NA
cdr3_length: 18
v_call: TRBV25-1

cdr3_nt: TGCGCCAGCAGCCCGGGAGGGAGGGGGGGGACTAATGAAAAACTGTTTTTT
cdr3_aa: CASSPGGRGGTNEKLFF
clone_size: NA
j_call: TRBJ1-4
d_call: NA
cdr3_length: 17
v_call: TRBV4-1

cdr3_nt: TGTGCCAGCAGCTCCGTCCCGAACACTGAAGCTTTCTTT
cdr3_aa: CASSSVPNTEAFF
clone_size: NA
j_call: TRBJ1-1
d_call: NA
cdr3_length: 13
v_call: TRBV14

cdr3_nt: TGTGCCAGCAGCCCCGCCGGGGAGCGGGCTGGCTACACCTTC
cdr3_aa: CASSPAGERAGYTF
clone_size: NA
j_call: TRBJ1-2
d_call: NA
cdr3_length: 14
v_call: TRBV7-2

cdr3_nt: TGTGCCAGCAGTGGAACTCCAGGGAGGGGGACAGATACGCAGTATTTT
cdr3_aa: CASSGTPGRGTDTQYF
clone_size: NA
j_call: TRBJ2-3
d_call: NA
cdr3_length: 16
v_call: TRBV6-1

cdr3_nt: TGTGCCAGCAGCTTAGCTGGGACCGCCTCCGCCTATGGCTACACCTTC
cdr3_aa: CASSLAGTASAYGYTF
clone_size: NA
j_call: TRBJ1-2
d_call: NA
cdr3_length: 16
v_call: TRBV11-2

cdr3_nt: TGTGCCACCCGCCCGGGACAGGGGATTCGTCAGCCCCAGCATTTT
cdr3_aa: CATRPGQGIRQPQHF
clone_size: NA
j_call: TRBJ1-5
d_call: TRBD1
cdr3_length: 15
v_call: TRBV28

cdr3_nt: TGTGCCAGCAGCCTCCGGGACACCAAAGAGACCCAGTACTTC
cdr3_aa: CASSLRDTKETQYF
clone_size: NA
j_call: TRBJ2-5
d_call: NA
cdr3_length: 14
v_call: TRBV5-4

cdr3_nt: TGTGCCAGCAGCCCCCGTGGGGGGGTGGAAAAACTGTTTTTT
cdr3_aa: CASSPRGGVEKLFF
clone_size: NA
j_call: TRBJ1-4
d_call: NA
cdr3_length: 14
v_call: TRBV9

cdr3_nt: TGTGCCAGCAGCTTCGGGACTAGGGGTGAGACCCAGTACTTC
cdr3_aa: CASSFGTRGETQYF
clone_size: NA
j_call: TRBJ2-5
d_call: TRBD2
cdr3_length: 14
v_call: TRBV7-2

cdr3_nt: TGTGCCAGCTCAGGAAGGAAGGAGACCCAGTACTTC
cdr3_aa: CASSGRKETQYF
clone_size: NA
j_call: TRBJ2-5
d_call: NA
cdr3_length: 12
v_call: TRBV18

cdr3_nt: TGTGCCAGCAGTGAAGGTGGTGTGGGCAGGGGGGCCCCTGAAGCTTTCTTT
cdr3_aa: CASSEGGVGRGAPEAFF
clone_size: NA
j_call: TRBJ1-1
d_call: TRBD1
cdr3_length: 17
v_call: TRBV6-1

cdr3_nt: TGTGCCAGCAGTGAACATAGCAATCAGCCCCAGCATTTT
cdr3_aa: CASSEHSNQPQHF
clone_size: NA
j_call: TRBJ1-5
d_call: NA
cdr3_length: 13
v_call: TRBV6-1

cdr3_nt: TGCGCCAGCAGCCCTCTAGCGGGGGGGAGATACGAGCAGTACTTC
cdr3_aa: CASSPLAGGRYEQYF
clone_size: once
j_call: TRBJ2-7
d_call: TRBD2
cdr3_length: 15
v_call: TRBV5-1

cdr3_nt: TGTGCCAGCAGCTCTTTTGGACTAGCGGGGGGGCTCTCCTACAATGAGCAGTTCTTC
cdr3_aa: CASSSFGLAGGLSYNEQFF
clone_size: few
j_call: TRBJ2-1
d_call: TRBD2
cdr3_length: 19
v_call: TRBV7-6

cdr3_nt: TGCAGCGTTGATTCTAGGGGGGGCCTTACCTATGGCTACACCTTC
cdr3_aa: CSVDSRGGLTYGYTF
clone_size: few
j_call: TRBJ1-2
d_call: NA
cdr3_length: 15
v_call: TRBV29-1

cdr3_nt: TGTGCCAGCAGCATGGAGATAGGAAATTACAATGAGCAGTTCTTC
cdr3_aa: CASSMEIGNYNEQFF
clone_size: NA
j_call: TRBJ2-1
d_call: NA
cdr3_length: 15
v_call: TRBV21-1